This T cell receptor (beta chain) comes out of a study of molecular identifiers for immune sequencing clone quantification (dated by TCRdb to between 2017 and 2018). About the investigation overall: In a replicate experiment, RNA from about 21,000 or 97,000 naive CD8 T cells was split into five aliquots, four of which were sequenced. This methods study used CD8 T cells to benchmark TCR RNA copy counting and molecular-identifier clustering-based TCR repertoire sequencing (MIDCIRS). The investigation overall reported the following: A single cell's worth of spiked-in Jurkat TCR RNA was reported detectable even among around 970,000 naive CD8 T cells. Without barcode sub-clustering, chimeric consensus sequences inflated TCR diversity; chimeras reached as high as 47%. Approximately 3.3 recovered TCR RNA copies per cell were obtained by modeling, versus 9 to 10 by digital PCR, implying a capture efficiency of about 30%. In CMV-specific effector cells, clones with more than 20 RNA copies contained over 99% of molecules, whereas in naive cells such clones contained under 1% of molecules. The naive libraries included spiked-in Jurkat TCR RNA (about 11 copies' worth), and this RNA is not part of the donor repertoire. The sizes of highly expanded clones could end up underestimated when identical TCR molecules share a barcode.

Libraries of naive CD8 T cells were generated from about 21,000 to 970,000 sorted cells, with 10%, 30% or 50% of the purified RNA used. Naive CD8 T cells were FACS-sorted as CD8+CD4-CCR7+CD45RA+ on a BD FACSAria II into RLT Plus buffer. Detection sensitivity was tested by spiking Jurkat RNA equal to about eleven TCR copies' worth into samples containing about 19,000-1,000,000 naive CD8 T cells. CD8 T cells were enriched with RosetteSep CD8+ T Cell Enrichment Cocktail and Ficoll-Paque, followed by ACK red cell lysis. This clonotype has just one count. The specificity of this receptor is unknown. The sample holds no much larger clone one base away, and base qualities are not on file. Weak support is all one read offers. CDR1 DFQATT and CDR2 SNEGSKA were looked up in the germline V gene (reference sequence). The CDR3 measures 11 amino acids from cysteine to phenylalanine. Just the 33-base CDR3 DNA is kept, in frame starting at base 1.

Library creation used PCR. The sequencer was a NextSeq 500. Preparation of bulk TCR libraries followed a previously described approach, with the TCR primers listed in Table S5. Total RNA was purified with the Qiagen AllPrep DNA/RNA kit. Reads from multiple sequencing runs of the same library were pooled before analysis. For the original study's pipeline: Reads were retained only if their TCR constant sequence matched exactly, and those retained reads were trimmed to 150 nt and grouped according to their 12-nt molecular barcodes. Reads inside each barcode group were sub-clustered using a 15% Levenshtein threshold, and a quality-weighted consensus sequence was constructed for each RNA molecule. Non-functional sequences were removed, as were lower-count sequences one edit away from another. Based on a fit of two negative binomial distributions, barcode sub-clusters having less than 20% of the maximum read count were discarded. TCRdb ran its own pipeline on the public reads, namely fastp trimming at Q25 and MiXCR clone calling, and kept in-frame beta chains. A single entry per CDR3 protein holds the most common genes and DNA from its merged rows. The V and J calls were not made by the authors but by TCRdb's processing. In all, the sample holds over 90,000 distinct CDR3 sequences, and 30% to 45% of those were seen once. About 9.7% of the sample comes from the top ten.

This receptor chain uses TRBV20-1 and TRBJ2-7, with TRBD2 matching 10 junction bases. The material sequenced was naive CD8+ T cells from blood, with Jurkat cell RNA spiked in. The cell subset or site tag for this specimen amounts to: FACS-sorted CD8+CD4-CCR7+CD45RA+ naive T cells. This sequence originates from a human donor in good health. Some libraries in this study had Jurkat cell RNA spiked in. The CDR3 protein is CRVAGGNEQYF. The DNA sequence follows: TGCAGAGTAGCGGGAGGCAACGAGCAGTACTTC.